The present T cell receptor beta chain was sequenced within a study of blood T cells in healthy people across ages. Whole-study findings and limits: More naive CD4+ cells and higher diversity were found in long-lived than in aged donors.

Comment on this clonotype: Its target is not known.

Primers used in a second PCR of roughly 7 to 11 cycles were a sample-barcoded 5' primer and a J-beta primer mix. CDR3-containing paired-end reads numbered at least 2.5 million in each sample. Using its own MiXCR run on the 5' RACE reads, TCRdb lists one record per CDR3 protein. The table records under 1 million distinct CDR3 sequences, around 43% of them present only once. In germline, CDR1 is SNHLY, CDR2 FYNNEI. The CDR3 contains 16 residues. J was trimmed by 1 base and V by 5 bases; bases with no gene match: 5. Per sample, no less than 5 micrograms of total RNA were extracted. Material for sequencing was blood. The origin of this receptor is a man in his 60s in good health. This chain joins TRBV2 and TRBJ1-5; 10 positions match TRBD1. The CDR3 nucleotides read TGTGCCAGCAGTATGACAGGGGGCGCGAGCAATCAGCCCCAGCATTTT. It codes for CASSMTGGASNQPQHF.